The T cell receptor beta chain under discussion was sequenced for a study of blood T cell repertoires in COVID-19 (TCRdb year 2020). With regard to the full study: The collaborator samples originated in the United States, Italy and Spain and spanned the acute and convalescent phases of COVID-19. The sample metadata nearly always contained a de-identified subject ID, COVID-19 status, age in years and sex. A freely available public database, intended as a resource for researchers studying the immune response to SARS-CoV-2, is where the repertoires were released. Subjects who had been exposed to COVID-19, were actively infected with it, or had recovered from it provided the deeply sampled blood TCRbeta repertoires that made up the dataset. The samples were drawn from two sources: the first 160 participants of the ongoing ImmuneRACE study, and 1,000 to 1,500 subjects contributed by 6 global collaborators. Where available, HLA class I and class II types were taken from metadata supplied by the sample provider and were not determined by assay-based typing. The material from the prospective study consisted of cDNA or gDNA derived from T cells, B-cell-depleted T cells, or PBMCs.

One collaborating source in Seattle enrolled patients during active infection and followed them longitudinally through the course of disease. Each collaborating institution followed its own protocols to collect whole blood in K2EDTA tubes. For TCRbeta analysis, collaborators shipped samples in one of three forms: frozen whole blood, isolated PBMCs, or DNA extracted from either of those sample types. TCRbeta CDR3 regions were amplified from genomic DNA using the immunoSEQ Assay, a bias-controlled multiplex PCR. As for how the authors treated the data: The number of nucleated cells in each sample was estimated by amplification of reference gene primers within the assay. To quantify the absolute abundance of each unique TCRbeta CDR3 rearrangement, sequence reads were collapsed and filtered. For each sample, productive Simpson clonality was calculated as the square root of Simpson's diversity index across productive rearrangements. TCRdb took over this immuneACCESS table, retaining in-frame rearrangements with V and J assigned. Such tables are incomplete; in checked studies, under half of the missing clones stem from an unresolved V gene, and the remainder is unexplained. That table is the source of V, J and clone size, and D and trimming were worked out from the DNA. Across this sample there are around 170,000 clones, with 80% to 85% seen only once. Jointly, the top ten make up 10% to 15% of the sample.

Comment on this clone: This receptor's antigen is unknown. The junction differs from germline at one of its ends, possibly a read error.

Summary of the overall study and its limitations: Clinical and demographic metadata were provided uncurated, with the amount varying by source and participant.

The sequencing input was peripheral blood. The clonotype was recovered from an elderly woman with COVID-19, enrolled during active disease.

The CDR3 has the sequence CASSQRTGSSEQYF. The nucleotides read TGTGCCAGCAGTCAGAGGACAGGGTCCTCCGAGCAGTACTTC. The chain is encoded by TRBV27 joined to TRBJ2-7; TRBD1 agrees with 8 junctional bases. The CDR1 and CDR2 encoded by the germline V gene (reference sequence) are MNHEY and SMNVEV. From the cysteine up to the phenylalanine, the CDR3 has a length of 14 residues. The sequence is cut down to CDR3 DNA, 42 bases in frame from base 1.